The sample holds many counts of the clone carrying this TCR beta chain. One entry per CDR3 protein, called by TCRdb with MiXCR from the RT-PCR reads. The sample carries about 700,000 distinct CDR3 sequences, more than 13% recorded once. This CDR3 is built from 13 residues. CDR1 and CDR2 from the germline V gene are LNHNV and YYDKDF (reference sequence). The germline V and J ends were trimmed by 0 bases and 9 bases, with 9 bases remaining between them. The sample was memory CD4+ T cells from blood. The sequence was obtained from a female donor in good health, serving as a healthy control. The chain combines TRBV15 with TRBJ2-1, with TRBD1 as a possible D gene (6 bases). CDR3 coding DNA: TGTGCCACCAGCAGAGATATACAGGGTGAGCAGTTCTTC. This sequence encodes CATSRDIQGEQFF.